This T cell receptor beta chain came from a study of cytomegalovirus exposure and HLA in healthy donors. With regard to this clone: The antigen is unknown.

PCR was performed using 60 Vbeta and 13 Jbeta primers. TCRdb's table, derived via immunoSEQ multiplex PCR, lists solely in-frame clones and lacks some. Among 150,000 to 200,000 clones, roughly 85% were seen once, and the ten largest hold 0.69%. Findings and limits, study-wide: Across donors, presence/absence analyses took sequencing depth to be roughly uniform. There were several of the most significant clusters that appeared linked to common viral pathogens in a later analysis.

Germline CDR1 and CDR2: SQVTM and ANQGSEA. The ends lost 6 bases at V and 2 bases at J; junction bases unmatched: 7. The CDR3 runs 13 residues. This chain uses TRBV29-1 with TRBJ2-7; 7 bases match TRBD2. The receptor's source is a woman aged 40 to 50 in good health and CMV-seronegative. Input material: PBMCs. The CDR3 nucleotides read TGCAGCGTCTCACCGGGACTAACCTACGAGCAGTACTTC. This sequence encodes CSVSPGLTYEQYF.